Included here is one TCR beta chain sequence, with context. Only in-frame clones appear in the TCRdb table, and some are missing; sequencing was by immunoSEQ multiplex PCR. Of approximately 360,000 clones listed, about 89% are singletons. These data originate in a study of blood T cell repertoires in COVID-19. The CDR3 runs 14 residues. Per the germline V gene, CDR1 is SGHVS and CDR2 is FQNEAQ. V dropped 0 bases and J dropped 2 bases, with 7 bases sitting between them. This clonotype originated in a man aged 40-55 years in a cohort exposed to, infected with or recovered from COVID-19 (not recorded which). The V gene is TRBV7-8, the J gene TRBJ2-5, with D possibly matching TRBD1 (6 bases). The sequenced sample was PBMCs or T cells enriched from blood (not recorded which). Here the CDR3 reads CASSLAGQQETQYF. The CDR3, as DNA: TGTGCCAGCAGCTTAGCTGGACAGCAAGAGACCCAGTACTTC.